The clone carrying this T cell receptor beta chain has only one observation. The sample belongs to a study of blood T cell repertoires in COVID-19. In the study overall: T cells, B-cell-depleted T cells, or PBMCs supplied cDNA or gDNA.

Produced via immunoSEQ multiplex PCR; TCRdb's table is partial and in-frame only. The sample yields approximately 200,000 clones, just under 90% seen once. Germline CDR1 reads MNHEY; CDR2 reads SVGAGI. This CDR3 has 13 amino acids. The V and J ends lost 6 bases and 6 bases respectively, with 11 bases between them. The material sequenced was peripheral blood. The rearrangement uses TRBV6-5 and TRBJ2-2; TRBD1 is a possible D gene (5 bases). The clonotype originates from a man aged 25 to 40 with COVID-19, enrolled during active disease. CDR3 region: CASSAREAGELFF. The CDR3 coding sequence is TGTGCCAGCAGCGCCAGGGAAGCCGGGGAGCTGTTTTTT.